The source of this T cell receptor (beta chain) is a study of PD-1 blockade in mismatch repair-deficient tumors. At the level of the study: Patients had fewer than 15 mismatch repair-deficient cancer types and were previously treated and progressing.

Clones were sequenced by immunoSEQ multiplex PCR, and TCRdb holds only the in-frame ones, with some missing. The data show under 40,000 clones, approximately 88% seen once. The TCR-sequenced patients were a few responders to pembrolizumab. V lost 4 bases and J lost 8, with 20 bases in between. The germline gives CDR1 MGHRA, CDR2 YSYEKL. The CDR3 is 16 residues long. Material: PBMCs, obtained roughly 40 weeks after starting pembrolizumab. This chain joins TRBV4-1 and TRBJ2-2, with TRBD1 as a possible D gene (8 bases). The TCR comes from an adult with mismatch repair-deficient cancer. This CDR3 reads CASSPGGGRRAGELFF. The CDR3 bases are TGCGCCAGCAGCCCAGGGGGCGGGAGACGGGCTGGGGAGCTGTTTTTT.